Below, one T cell receptor (beta chain) is given with its context. This record comes from a study of control samples from healthy donors and cancer patients. V was pared by 2 bases and J by 8 bases, with 11 bases of the junction left unmatched. Germline CDR1 and CDR2: MNHEY and SMNVEV (reference sequence). The CDR3 sequence is 17 residues long. TCRdb keeps only in-frame clones here, not all; method: immunoSEQ multiplex PCR. The data hold 150,000 or so clones, with around 88% observed a single time. The sequencing input was blood. This TCR derives from a man younger than 35 in good health. The chain couples TRBV27 to TRBJ2-2; TRBD1 matches at 10 bases. CDR3 sequence reads: CASSLRIEDRGPGELFF. CDR3 in DNA: TGTGCCAGCAGTTTAAGGATTGAAGACAGGGGGCCGGGGGAGCTGTTTTTT.